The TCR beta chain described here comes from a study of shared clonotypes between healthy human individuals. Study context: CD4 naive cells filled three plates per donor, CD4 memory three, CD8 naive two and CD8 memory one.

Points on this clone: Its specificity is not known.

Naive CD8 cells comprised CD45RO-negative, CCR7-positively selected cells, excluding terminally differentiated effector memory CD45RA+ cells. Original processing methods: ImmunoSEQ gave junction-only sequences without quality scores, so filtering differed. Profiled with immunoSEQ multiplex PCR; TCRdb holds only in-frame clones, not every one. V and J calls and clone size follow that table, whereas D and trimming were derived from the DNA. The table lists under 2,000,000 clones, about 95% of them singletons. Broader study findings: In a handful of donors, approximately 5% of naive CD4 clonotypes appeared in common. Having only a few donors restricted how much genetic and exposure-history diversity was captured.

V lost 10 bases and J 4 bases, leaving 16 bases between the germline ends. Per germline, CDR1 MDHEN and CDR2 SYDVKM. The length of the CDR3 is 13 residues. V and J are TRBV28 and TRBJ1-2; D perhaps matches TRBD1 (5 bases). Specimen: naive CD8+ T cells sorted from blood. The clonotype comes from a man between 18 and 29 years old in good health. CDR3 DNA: TGTGCCACCTACAACCTGGGGGTCTATGGCTACACCTTC. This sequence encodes CATYNLGVYGYTF.